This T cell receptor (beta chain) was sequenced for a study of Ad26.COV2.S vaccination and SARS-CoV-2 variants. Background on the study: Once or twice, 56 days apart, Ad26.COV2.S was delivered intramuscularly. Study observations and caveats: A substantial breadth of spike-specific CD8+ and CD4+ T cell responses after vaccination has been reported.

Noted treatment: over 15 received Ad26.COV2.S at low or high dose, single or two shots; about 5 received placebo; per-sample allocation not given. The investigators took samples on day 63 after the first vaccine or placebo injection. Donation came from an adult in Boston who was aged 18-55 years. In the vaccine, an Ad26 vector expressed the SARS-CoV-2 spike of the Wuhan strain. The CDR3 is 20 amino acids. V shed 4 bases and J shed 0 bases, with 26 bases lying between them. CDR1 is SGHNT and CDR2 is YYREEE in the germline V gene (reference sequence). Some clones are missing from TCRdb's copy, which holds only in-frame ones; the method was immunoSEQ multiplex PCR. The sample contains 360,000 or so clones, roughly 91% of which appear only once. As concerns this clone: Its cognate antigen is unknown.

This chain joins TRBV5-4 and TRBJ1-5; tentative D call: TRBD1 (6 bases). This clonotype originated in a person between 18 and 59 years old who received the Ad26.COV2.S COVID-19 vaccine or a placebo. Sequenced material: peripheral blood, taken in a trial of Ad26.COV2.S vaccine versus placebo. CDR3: CASSIRPGHEAFYSNQPQHF. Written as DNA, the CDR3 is TGTGCCAGCAGCATAAGGCCGGGACATGAGGCCTTTTATAGCAATCAGCCCCAGCATTTT.